This TCR beta chain came from a study of T-cell reconstitution after alpha-beta-depleted transplantation in children. The germline gives CDR1 DFQATT, CDR2 SNEGSKA (reference sequence). V gave up 4 bases and J gave up 1 base, with 17 bases separating them. This CDR3 contains 16 residues. Unique molecular identifiers tagged the TCRbeta library. TCRdb re-analysed the PCR reads in MiXCR, keeping a single row per CDR3 protein. This table has 480,000 or so distinct CDR3 sequences, under 12% appearing once. This TCR came from a child aged 2 to 9 with inherited bone marrow failure, due to receive a stem cell transplant. Sample: PBMCs, taken before TCRalphabeta/CD19-depleted stem cell transplant. The chain is built from TRBV20-1 and TRBJ1-5, with D maybe TRBD1 (5 bases). The CDR3 loop reads CSATSASPGSNQPQHF. The DNA of the CDR3 is TGCAGTGCTACATCCGCCTCCCCAGGGAGCAATCAGCCCCAGCATTTT.